This TCR beta chain was documented in a study of cytotoxic CD8 clonotypes in ibrutinib-treated CLL. Target depth was 1 in 200,000 to 1 in 1 million T cells, about 10x per clonotype. Repertoires were generated with immunoSEQ multiplex PCR, while TCRdb's copy carries only in-frame clones and drops some. The table shows 130,000 to 150,000 clones, with 75% to 85% occurring only once. The CDR3 runs to 18 residues. Germline V CDR1 and CDR2: LGHNA, YSLEER. V gave up 0 bases and J gave up 0 bases, with 14 bases separating them. This TCR was recovered from a human donor with chronic lymphocytic leukemia. The chain combines TRBV4-3 with TRBJ1-4; perhaps TRBD1 as D (5 bases). The sample consisted of PBMCs, taken after 12 months of ibrutinib treatment. The CDR3 sequence is CASSQEWRQGATNEKLFF. CDR3 bases: TGCGCCAGCAGCCAAGAATGGCGGCAGGGAGCAACTAATGAAAAACTGTTTTTT.